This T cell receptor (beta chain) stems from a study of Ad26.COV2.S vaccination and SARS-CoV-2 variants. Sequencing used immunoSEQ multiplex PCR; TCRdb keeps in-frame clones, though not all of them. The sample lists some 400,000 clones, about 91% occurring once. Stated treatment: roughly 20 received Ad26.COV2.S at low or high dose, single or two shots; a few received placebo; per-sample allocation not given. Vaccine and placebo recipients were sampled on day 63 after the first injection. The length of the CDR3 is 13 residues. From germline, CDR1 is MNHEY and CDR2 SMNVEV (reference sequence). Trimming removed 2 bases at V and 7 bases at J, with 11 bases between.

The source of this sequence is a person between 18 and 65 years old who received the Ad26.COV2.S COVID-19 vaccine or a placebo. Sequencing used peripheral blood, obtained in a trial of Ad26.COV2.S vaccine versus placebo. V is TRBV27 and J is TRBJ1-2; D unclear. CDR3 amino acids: CASSLTGFAGYTF. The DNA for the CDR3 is TGTGCCAGCAGTTTAACGGGGTTTGCTGGCTACACCTTC.